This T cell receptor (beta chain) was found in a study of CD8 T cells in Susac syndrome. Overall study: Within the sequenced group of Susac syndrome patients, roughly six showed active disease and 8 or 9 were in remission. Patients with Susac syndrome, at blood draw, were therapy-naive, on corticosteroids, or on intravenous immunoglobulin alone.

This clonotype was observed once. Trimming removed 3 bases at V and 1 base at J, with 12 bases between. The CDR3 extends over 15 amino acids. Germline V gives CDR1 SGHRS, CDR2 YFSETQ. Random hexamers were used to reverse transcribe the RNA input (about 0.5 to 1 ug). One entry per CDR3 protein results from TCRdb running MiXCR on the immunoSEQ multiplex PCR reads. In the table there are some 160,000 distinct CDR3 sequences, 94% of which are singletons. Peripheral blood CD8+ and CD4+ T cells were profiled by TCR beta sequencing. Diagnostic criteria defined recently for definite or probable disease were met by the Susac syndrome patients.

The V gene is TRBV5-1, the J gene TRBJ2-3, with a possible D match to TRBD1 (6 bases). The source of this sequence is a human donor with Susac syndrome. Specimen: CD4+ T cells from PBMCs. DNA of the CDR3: TGCGCCAGCAGCTCGAACCCAGGGGGCACAGATACGCAGTATTTT. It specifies CASSSNPGGTDTQYF.